This TCR beta chain came from a study of shared clonotypes between healthy human individuals. From germline, CDR1 is SGHDT and CDR2 YYEEEE. The CDR3 is 13 residues long. V dropped 4 bases and J dropped 4 bases, with 9 bases sitting between them. Libraries were prepared by immunoSEQ multiplex PCR; TCRdb keeps only in-frame clonotypes and omits some of them. Among roughly 320,000 clones listed, around 90% were seen once. Sequenced sample: memory CD8+ T cells sorted from blood. Subset in this sample: CD45RO+ cells pooled with CCR7-negative TemRA cells. The V gene is TRBV5-6, the J gene TRBJ2-1; a weak D match, TRBD2 (5 bases). This TCR was recovered from a man aged 18 to 30 in good health. For the CDR3, the DNA is TGTGCCAGCAGCCCCGGACTGTACAATGAGCAGTTCTTC. This translates into CASSPGLYNEQFF.